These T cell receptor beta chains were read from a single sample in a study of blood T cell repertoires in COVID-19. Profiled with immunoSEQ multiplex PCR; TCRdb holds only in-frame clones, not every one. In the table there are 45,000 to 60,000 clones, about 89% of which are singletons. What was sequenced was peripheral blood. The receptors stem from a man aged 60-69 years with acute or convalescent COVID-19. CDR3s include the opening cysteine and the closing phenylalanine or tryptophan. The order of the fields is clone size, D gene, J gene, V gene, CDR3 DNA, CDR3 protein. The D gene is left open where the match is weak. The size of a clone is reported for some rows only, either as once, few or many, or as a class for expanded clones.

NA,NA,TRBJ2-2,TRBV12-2,TGTGCAAGTCGCTCTGGCGCCGGAGGAGACACCGGGGAGCTGTTTTTT,CASRSGAGGDTGELFF
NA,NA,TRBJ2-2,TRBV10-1,TGCGCCAGCAGTGAAAGAACACCGAACACCGGGGAGCTGTTTTTT,CASSERTPNTGELFF
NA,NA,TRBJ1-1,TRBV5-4,TGTGCCAGCAGCTTGGAGGGAGGGCGGACTGAAGCTTTCTTT,CASSLEGGRTEAFF
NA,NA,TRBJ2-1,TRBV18,TGTGCCAGCTCACCTCGGATCACAGGGTACAATGAGCAGTTCTTC,CASSPRITGYNEQFF
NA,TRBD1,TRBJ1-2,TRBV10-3,TGTGCCATCAGTGAGGACAGGGAAACTGTTTATGGCTACACCTTC,CAISEDRETVYGYTF
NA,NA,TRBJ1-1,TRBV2,TGTGCCAGCAGCCTCCAGGGGAACACTGAAGCTTTCTTT,CASSLQGNTEAFF
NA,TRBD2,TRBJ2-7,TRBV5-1,TGCGCCAGCAGCTTGACTAGCGGGGTGAGAGAGCAGTACTTC,CASSLTSGVREQYF
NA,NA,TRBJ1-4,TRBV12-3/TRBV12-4,TGTGCCAGCACCCTTCTCCCAGGGGAATCGCTGTTTTTT,CASTLLPGESLFF
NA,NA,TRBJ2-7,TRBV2,TGTGCCAGCATGACAGACGAGCAGTACTTC,CASMTDEQYF
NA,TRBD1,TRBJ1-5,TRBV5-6,TGTGCCAGCAGTTCCGGGACAGGCCAAAATCAGCCCCAGCATTTT,CASSSGTGQNQPQHF
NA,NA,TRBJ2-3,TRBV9,TGTGCCAGCAGCGTAGTTGAGGGGGGCACAGATACGCAGTATTTT,CASSVVEGGTDTQYF
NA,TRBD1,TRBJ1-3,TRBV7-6,TGTGCCAGCAGACTAGGCACAGGGGACTCTGGAAACACCATATATTTT,CASRLGTGDSGNTIYF
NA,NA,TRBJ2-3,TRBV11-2,TGTGCCAGCAGCTTAGACTTGAGGGATACGCAGTATTTT,CASSLDLRDTQYF
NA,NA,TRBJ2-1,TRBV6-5,TGTGCCAGCAGTCGGGGAGATGAGCAGTTCTTC,CASSRGDEQFF
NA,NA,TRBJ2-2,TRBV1,TGCACCAGCAGCCATCGCAGGACTAGCGGGACCAACACCGGGGAGCTGTTTTTT,CTSSHRRTSGTNTGELFF
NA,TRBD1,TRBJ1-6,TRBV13,TGTGCCAGCAGCTTAGGACAGGGGGTCGGTGATTCACCCCTCCACTTT,CASSLGQGVGDSPLHF
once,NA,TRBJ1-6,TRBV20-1,TGCAGTGCTAGTTACTCAGGGTTGGGTAATTCACCCCTCCACTTT,CSASYSGLGNSPLHF
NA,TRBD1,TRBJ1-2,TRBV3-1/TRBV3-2,TGTGCCAGCAGCCAAAGTGACAGGGATCCCTATGGCTACACCTTC,CASSQSDRDPYGYTF
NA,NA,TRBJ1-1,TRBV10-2,TGCGCCAGCGGGAGCACTGAAGCTTTCTTT,CASGSTEAFF
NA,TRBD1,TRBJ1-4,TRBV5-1,TGCGCCAGCAGCTTGTTAGGACAGGGACGGGAAAAACTGTTTTTT,CASSLLGQGREKLFF
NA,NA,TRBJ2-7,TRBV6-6,TGTGCCAGCAGTTACCAGGGGCTCACGGTCTACGAGCAGTACTTC,CASSYQGLTVYEQYF
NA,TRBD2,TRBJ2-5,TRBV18,TGTGCCAGCTCACTGGAAAAAACGGGGGGAGAGGAAGAGACCCAGTACTTC,CASSLEKTGGEEETQYF
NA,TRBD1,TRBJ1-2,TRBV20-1,TGCAGTGCTAGTTCCTTCGGACAGGGGGCGCCTGGCTACACCTTC,CSASSFGQGAPGYTF
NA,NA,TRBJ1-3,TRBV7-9,TGTGCCAGCAGCGGGGGGGATTTATATTTT,CASSGGDLYF
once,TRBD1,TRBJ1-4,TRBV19,TGTGCCAGTAGTACCCGGACAGGGAGTGAAAAACTGTTTTTT,CASSTRTGSEKLFF
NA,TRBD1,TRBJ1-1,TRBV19,TGTGCCAGTAGTATATTTTACCGGACAGGAGCTAACACTGAAGCTTTCTTT,CASSIFYRTGANTEAFF
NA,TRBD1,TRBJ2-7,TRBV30,TGTGCCTGGAGTGCCCAGGTGTGGGGACAGGGAAAGTACGAGCAGTACTTC,CAWSAQVWGQGKYEQYF
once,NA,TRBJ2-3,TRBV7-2,TGTGCCAGCAGCTTAGGACGCCGGCGGGGCACAGATACGCAGTATTTT,CASSLGRRRGTDTQYF
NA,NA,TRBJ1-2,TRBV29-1,TGCAGCGCAGCTGTATTTGAGGTTGGCTACACCTTC,CSAAVFEVGYTF
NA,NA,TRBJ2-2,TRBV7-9,TGTGCCAGCAGCTTTACCCCTCGAGGATTCGCGAACACCGGGGAGCTGTTTTTT,CASSFTPRGFANTGELFF
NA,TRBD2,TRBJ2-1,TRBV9,TGTGCCAGCAGCCCTAGCGGGGGGACGTACAATGAGCAGTTCTTC,CASSPSGGTYNEQFF
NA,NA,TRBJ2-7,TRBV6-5,TGTGCCAGCAGTTTCCGGGACACAACCTACGAGCAGTACTTC,CASSFRDTTYEQYF
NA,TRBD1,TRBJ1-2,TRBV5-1,TGCGCCAGCAGCTGGCGACAGGGCAGCTATGGCTACACCTTC,CASSWRQGSYGYTF
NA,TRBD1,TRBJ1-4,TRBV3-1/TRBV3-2,TGTGCCAGCAGCCCGGACAGGGTGGAAGCTAATGAAAAACTGTTTTTT,CASSPDRVEANEKLFF
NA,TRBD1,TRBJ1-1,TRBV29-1,TGCAGCGCTGGAAACAGGGGCTTAGGCACTGAAGCTTTCTTT,CSAGNRGLGTEAFF
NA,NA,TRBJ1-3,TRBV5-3,TGTGCCAGAAGCTTGCCCGCTGGAAACACCATATATTTT,CARSLPAGNTIYF
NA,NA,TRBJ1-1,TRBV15,TGTGCCACCAGCAGTGACGGGGGGAACACTGAAGCTTTCTTT,CATSSDGGNTEAFF
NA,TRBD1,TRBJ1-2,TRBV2,TGTGCCAGCAGCCCTACAGGGGGCCTTACCGCTAACTATGGCTACACCTTC,CASSPTGGLTANYGYTF
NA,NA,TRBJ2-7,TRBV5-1,TGCGCCAGCAGCCTGGGGGCAATAGGTCCCTACGAGCAGTACTTC,CASSLGAIGPYEQYF
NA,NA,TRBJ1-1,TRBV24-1,TGTGCCACCAGTGAAGACCGTGGGGCGTACACTGAAGCTTTCTTT,CATSEDRGAYTEAFF
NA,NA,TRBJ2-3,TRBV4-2,TGTGCCAGCAGCCAAGAGCTTCTGGGCGCAGATACGCAGTATTTT,CASSQELLGADTQYF
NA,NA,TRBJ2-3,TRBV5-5,TGTGCCAGCAGCTTGGCCGGCGGCAGCCCCACCGATACGCAGTATTTT,CASSLAGGSPTDTQYF
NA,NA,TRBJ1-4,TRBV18,TGTGCCAGCTCCCCCACGTGGGGGCATAATGAAAAACTGTTTTTT,CASSPTWGHNEKLFF
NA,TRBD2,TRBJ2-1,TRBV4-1,TGCGCCAGCAGCCAAGTTCCGGCGGGGGGGTTTGGTGAGCAGTTCTTC,CASSQVPAGGFGEQFF
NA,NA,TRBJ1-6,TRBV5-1,TGCGCCAGCAGCTCGACTTACCCACAGGGTGAGAAAAATTCACCCCTCCACTTT,CASSSTYPQGEKNSPLHF
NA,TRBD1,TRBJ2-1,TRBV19,TGTGCCAGTAGTTGGGACAGGGACGGTAGTGAGCAGTTCTTC,CASSWDRDGSEQFF
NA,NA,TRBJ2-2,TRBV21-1,TGTGCCAGCAGCAAAGCCTCGAGCACCGGGGAGCTGTTTTTT,CASSKASSTGELFF
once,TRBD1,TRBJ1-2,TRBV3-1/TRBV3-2,TGTGCCAGCAGCCAACTTGACAGGGCCACTGGCTATGGCTACACCTTC,CASSQLDRATGYGYTF
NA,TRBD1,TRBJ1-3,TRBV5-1,TGCGCCAGCAGGCAGGGGGCCGCTGGAAACACCATATATTTT,CASRQGAAGNTIYF
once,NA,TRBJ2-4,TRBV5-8,TGTGCCAGCAGCTTGGCCAGGCCCATTCAGTACTTC,CASSLARPIQYF
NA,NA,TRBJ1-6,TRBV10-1,TGCGCCAGCAGCAGGGACATCGCGAATTCACCCCTCCACTTT,CASSRDIANSPLHF
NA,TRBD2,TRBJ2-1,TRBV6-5,TGTGCCAGCAGTCCCCTCGGGACTACTAACAATGAGCAGTTCTTC,CASSPLGTTNNEQFF